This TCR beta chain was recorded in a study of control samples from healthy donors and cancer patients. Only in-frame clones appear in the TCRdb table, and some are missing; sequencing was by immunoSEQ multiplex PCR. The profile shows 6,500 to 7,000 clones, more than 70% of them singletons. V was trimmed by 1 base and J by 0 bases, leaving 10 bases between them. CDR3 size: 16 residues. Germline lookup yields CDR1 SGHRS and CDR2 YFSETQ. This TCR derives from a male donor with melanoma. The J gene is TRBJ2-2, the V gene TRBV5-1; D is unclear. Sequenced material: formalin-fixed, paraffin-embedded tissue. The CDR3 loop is CASSLNGPANTGELFF. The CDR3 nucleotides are TGCGCCAGCAGCTTGAACGGACCTGCGAACACCGGGGAGCTGTTTTTT.